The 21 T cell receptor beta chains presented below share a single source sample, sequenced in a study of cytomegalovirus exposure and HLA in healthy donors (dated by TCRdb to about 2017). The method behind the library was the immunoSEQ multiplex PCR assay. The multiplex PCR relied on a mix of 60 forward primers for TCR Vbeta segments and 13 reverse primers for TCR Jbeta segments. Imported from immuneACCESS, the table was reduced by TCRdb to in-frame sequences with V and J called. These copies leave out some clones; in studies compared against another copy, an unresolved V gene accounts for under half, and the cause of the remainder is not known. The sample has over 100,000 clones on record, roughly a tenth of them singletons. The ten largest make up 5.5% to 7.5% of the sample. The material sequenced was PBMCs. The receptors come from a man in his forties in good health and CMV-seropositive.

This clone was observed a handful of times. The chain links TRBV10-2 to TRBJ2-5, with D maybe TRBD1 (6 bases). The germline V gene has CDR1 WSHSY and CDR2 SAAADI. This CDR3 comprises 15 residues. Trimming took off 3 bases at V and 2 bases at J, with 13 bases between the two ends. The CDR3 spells CASSDTSQGQETQYF. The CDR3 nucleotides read TGCGCCAGCAGTGATACATCACAGGGTCAAGAGACCCAGTACTTC.

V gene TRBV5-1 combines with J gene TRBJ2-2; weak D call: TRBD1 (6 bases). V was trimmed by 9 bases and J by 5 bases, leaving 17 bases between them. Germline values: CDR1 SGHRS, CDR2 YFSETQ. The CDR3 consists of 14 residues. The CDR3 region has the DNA TGCGCCACCCAAAAGAACAGGGATACCGGGGAGCTGTTTTTT. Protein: CATQKNRDTGELFF.

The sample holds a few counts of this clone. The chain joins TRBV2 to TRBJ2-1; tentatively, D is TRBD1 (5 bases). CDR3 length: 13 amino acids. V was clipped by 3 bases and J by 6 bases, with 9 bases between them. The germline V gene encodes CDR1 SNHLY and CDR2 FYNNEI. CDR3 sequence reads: CASSDEGANEQFF. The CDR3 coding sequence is TGTGCCAGCAGTGACGAAGGGGCCAATGAGCAGTTCTTC.

CDR3 bases: TGTGCCAGCAGCAAAGACAGGGGACTGAACACTGAAGCTTTCTTT. Encoded protein: CASSKDRGLNTEAFF. The chain links TRBV7-9 to TRBJ1-1; 8 bases are shared with TRBD1. Germline V gene sequence: CDR1 SEHNR, CDR2 FQNEAQ (reference sequence). The CDR3 consists of 15 residues. The V and J ends lost 5 bases and 0 bases, in that order; junction bases with no gene match: 5.

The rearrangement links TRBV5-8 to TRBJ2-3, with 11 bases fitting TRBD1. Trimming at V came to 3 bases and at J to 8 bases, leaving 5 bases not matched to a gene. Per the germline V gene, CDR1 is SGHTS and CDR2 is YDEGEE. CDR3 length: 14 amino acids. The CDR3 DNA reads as TGTGCCAGCAGCTCGGACAGGGGGCTAACTACGCAGTATTTT. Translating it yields CASSSDRGLTTQYF.

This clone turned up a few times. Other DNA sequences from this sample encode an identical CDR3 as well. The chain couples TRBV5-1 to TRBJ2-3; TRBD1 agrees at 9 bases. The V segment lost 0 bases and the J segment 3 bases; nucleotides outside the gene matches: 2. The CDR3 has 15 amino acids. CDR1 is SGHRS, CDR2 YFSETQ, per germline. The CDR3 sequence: CASSLGQGGTDTQYF. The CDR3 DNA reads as TGCGCCAGCAGCTTGGGACAGGGGGGAACAGATACGCAGTATTTT.

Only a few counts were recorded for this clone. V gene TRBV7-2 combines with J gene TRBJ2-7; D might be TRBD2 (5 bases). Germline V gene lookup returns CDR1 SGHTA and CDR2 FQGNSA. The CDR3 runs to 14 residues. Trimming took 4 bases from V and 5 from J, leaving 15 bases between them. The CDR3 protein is CASSSSLGGHEQYF. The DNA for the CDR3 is TGTGCCAGCAGCTCCTCTTTAGGCGGGCACGAGCAGTACTTC.

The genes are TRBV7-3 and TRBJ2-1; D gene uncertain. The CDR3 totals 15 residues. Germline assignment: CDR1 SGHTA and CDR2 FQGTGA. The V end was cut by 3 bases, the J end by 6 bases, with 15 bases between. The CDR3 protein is CASSLKPRPGNEQFF. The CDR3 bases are TGTGCCAGCAGCTTGAAACCCCGCCCAGGCAATGAGCAGTTCTTC.

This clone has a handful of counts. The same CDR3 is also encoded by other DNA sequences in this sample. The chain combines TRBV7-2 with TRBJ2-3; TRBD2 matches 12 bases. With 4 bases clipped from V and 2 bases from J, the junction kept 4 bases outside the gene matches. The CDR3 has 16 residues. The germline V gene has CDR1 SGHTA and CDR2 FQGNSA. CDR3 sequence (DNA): TGTGCCAGCAGCTCCGGACTAGCGGGATTCACAGATACGCAGTATTTT. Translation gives CASSSGLAGFTDTQYF.

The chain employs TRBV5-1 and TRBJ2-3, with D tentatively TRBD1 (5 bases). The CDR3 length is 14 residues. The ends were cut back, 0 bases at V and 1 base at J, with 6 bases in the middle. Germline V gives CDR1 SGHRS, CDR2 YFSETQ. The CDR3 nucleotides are TGCGCCAGCAGCTTGGGGGGCCGCACAGATACGCAGTATTTT. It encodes CASSLGGRTDTQYF.

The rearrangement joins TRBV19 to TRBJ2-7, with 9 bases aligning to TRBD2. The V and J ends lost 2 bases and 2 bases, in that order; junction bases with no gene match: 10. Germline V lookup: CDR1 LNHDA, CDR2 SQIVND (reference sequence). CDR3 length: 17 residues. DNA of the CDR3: TGTGCCAGTAGTATAAGGGCCGGGACTAGCAGGACCTACGAGCAGTACTTC. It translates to CASSIRAGTSRTYEQYF.

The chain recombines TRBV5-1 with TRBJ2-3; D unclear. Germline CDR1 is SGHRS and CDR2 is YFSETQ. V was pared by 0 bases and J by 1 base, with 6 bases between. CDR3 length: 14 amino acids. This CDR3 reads CASSLDSGTDTQYF. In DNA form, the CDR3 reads TGCGCCAGCAGCTTGGACTCCGGCACAGATACGCAGTATTTT.

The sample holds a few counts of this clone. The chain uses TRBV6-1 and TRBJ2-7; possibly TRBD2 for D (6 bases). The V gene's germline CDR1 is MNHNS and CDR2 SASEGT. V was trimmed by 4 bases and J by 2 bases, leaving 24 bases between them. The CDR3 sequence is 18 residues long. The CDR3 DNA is TGTGCCAGCAGTGGTGGACTAAGAGCTTCCTTCGTCCCCTACGAGCAGTACTTC. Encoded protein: CASSGGLRASFVPYEQYF.

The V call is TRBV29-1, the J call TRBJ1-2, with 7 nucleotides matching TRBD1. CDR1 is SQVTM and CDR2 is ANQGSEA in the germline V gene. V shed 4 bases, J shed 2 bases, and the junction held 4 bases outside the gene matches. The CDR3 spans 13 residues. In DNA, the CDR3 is TGCAGCGTTGTTACAGGGGAGAACTATGGCTACACCTTC. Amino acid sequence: CSVVTGENYGYTF.

CDR3 in amino acids: CASSLPGSKDHAQFF. The CDR3 DNA is TGTGCCAGCAGCCTACCGGGATCCAAGGATCATGCGCAGTTCTTC. This chain connects TRBV28 to TRBJ2-1, with D maybe TRBD2 (5 bases). Trimming cost V 6 bases and J 12 bases, with 24 bases left between them. This CDR3 has 15 amino acids. Germline CDR1 is MDHEN and CDR2 is SYDVKM.

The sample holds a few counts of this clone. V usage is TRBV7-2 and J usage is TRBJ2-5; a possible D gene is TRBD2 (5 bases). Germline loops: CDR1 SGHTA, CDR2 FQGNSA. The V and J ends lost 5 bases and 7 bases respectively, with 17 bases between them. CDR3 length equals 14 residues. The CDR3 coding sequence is TGTGCCAGCAGCCCCAACGAGGGTTCAGGGACCCAGTACTTC. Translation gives CASSPNEGSGTQYF.

The CDR3 nucleotides are TGTGCCAGTAGTTATCAGGGACTCTACTACAATGAGCAGTTCTTC. This sequence encodes CASSYQGLYYNEQFF. The V and J genes are TRBV19 and TRBJ2-1; D possibly corresponds to TRBD2 (6 bases). The V gene lost 5 bases and the J gene lost 3 bases, with 14 bases spanning the gap. The germline gives CDR1 LNHDA, CDR2 SQIVND (reference sequence). CDR3 length: 15 residues.

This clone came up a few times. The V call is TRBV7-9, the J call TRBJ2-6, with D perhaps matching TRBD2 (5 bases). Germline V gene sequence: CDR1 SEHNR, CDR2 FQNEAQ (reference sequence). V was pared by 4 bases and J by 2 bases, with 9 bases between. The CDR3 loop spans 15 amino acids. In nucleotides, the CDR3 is TGTGCCAGCAGCTCGGGGTGGGCTGGGGCCAACGTCCTGACTTTC. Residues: CASSSGWAGANVLTF.

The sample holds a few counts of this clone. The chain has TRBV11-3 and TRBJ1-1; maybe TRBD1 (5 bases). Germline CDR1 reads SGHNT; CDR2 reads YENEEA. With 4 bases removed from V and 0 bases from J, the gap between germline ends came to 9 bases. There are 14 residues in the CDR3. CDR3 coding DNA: TGTGCCAGCAGCTCACCGACAGTGAACACTGAAGCTTTCTTT. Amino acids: CASSSPTVNTEAFF.

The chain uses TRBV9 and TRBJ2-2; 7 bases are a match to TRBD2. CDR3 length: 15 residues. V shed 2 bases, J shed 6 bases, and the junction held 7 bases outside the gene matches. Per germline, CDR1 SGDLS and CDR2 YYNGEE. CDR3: CASSVLSGSAGELFF. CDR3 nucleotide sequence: TGTGCCAGCAGCGTTCTTAGCGGGTCCGCCGGGGAGCTGTTTTTT.

Here the CDR3 reads CASSQEGLNYNEQFF. The CDR3 bases are TGCGCCAGCAGCCAAGAGGGACTGAACTACAATGAGCAGTTCTTC. The V call is TRBV4-1, the J call TRBJ2-1; D may be TRBD2 (6 bases). The germline V gene encodes CDR1 MGHRA and CDR2 YSYEKL. V was pared by 0 bases and J by 3 bases, with 9 bases between. The length of the CDR3 is 15 residues.